This is a list of T cell receptor beta chains from one sample in a study of T cells after posttransplantation cyclophosphamide. Using immunoSEQ multiplex PCR, the repertoire was profiled, and TCRdb retains in-frame clones only, with some absent. The sample has roughly 7,500 clones, none seen only once. The sequences come from PBMCs, collected after allogeneic stem cell transplant with posttransplant cyclophosphamide. Receptors originate from a young adult male patient who received an allogeneic stem cell transplant from an unrelated donor, was CMV-positive, and had acute and chronic GVHD. Some T cells may arise from the graft donor. Each CDR3 is given with its conserved first and last residue. D genes are given only for firm matches. Some rows mark clone size as missing; the rest say once, few, many or name a class of expanded clone.

>TRBJ1-4|many|15|TRBV19|TRBD1
TGTGCCAGTAGTACCCAGGGGGCTGGAAGCGAAAAACTGTTTTTT
CASSTQGAGSEKLFF
>TRBJ2-5|many|13|TRBV10-1|TRBD1
TGCGCCAGCAGTGGGGACAGGGGAGAGACCCAGTACTTC
CASSGDRGETQYF
>TRBJ1-6|many|15|TRBV30|TRBD1
TGTGCCTGGAGCCGGGACAGCCTCTTCAATTCACCCCTCCACTTT
CAWSRDSLFNSPLHF
>TRBJ1-4|many|17|TRBV6-1|.
TGTGCCAGCAGTGAAGAGGTCCGGAGTGCAACTAATGAAAAACTGTTTTTT
CASSEEVRSATNEKLFF
>TRBJ1-5|many|16|TRBV19|TRBD1
TGTGCCAGTAGTTCCTTCAGGGGGCGCCCCAATCAGCCCCAGCATTTT
CASSSFRGRPNQPQHF
>TRBJ1-2|many|14|TRBV6-5|.
TGTGCCAGCAGTTACTCGAGAGCGGAGTATGGCTACACCTTC
CASSYSRAEYGYTF
>TRBJ2-5|many|13|TRBV10-2|TRBD2
TGCGCCAGCAGACTAGCGGGGGAAGAGACCCAGTACTTC
CASRLAGEETQYF
>TRBJ1-6|many|17|TRBV9|.
TGTGCCAGCAGCGAACCCGCCGGAGGGAGCCTTAATTCACCCCTCCACTTT
CASSEPAGGSLNSPLHF
>TRBJ1-1|many|16|TRBV13|.
TGTGCCAGCAGCTTAGAAGGTTTCGGAGGGAGCACTGAAGCTTTCTTT
CASSLEGFGGSTEAFF
>TRBJ1-5|many|15|TRBV19|.
TGTGCCAGTAGCCCCGGGTCCTTTAGCAATCAGCCCCAGCATTTT
CASSPGSFSNQPQHF
>TRBJ2-5|many|14|TRBV27|TRBD1
TGTGCCAGCAGTCCCGGACAGGGCTTCGGGACCCAGTACTTC
CASSPGQGFGTQYF
>TRBJ2-7|medium-sized|15|TRBV12-5|.
TGTGCTAGTGGTTTTGGGCTGACAGGTGCCTACGAGCAGTACTTC
CASGFGLTGAYEQYF
>TRBJ2-1|many|15|TRBV5-1|TRBD2
TGCGCCAGCAGCTTTAGCGGGGAGAGGAGAGATGAGCAGTTCTTC
CASSFSGERRDEQFF
>TRBJ2-2|.|15|TRBV7-2|TRBD1
TGTGCCAGCCGCATAAGGCAGGGGGCGAACGGGGAGCTGTTTTTT
CASRIRQGANGELFF
>TRBJ2-2|.|16|TRBV18|TRBD2
TGTGCCAGCTCACCACAAAGCGGGGGTAACGCCGGGGAGCTGTTTTTT
CASSPQSGGNAGELFF
>TRBJ2-2|many|18|TRBV19|.
TGTGCCAGTACTCGACAGGGACTCCTCAGAAGTTACACCGGGGAGCTGTTTTTT
CASTRQGLLRSYTGELFF